These 4 T cell receptor beta chains were all obtained from the same sample, sequenced in a study of T cell responses to AZD1222 COVID-19 vaccine. Repertoires were generated with immunoSEQ multiplex PCR, while TCRdb's copy carries only in-frame clones and drops some. Altogether approximately 110,000 clones are present, roughly 88% being singletons, with the ten largest covering 6.2%. The sample in question was peripheral blood, obtained on day 0 of AZD1222 vaccination. Receptors were obtained from an adult in good health.

The chain combines TRBV5-6 with TRBJ2-7; 7 bases are a match to TRBD1. The V gene end was trimmed by 0 bases and the J gene end by 3 bases; junction bases not matched to a gene: 0. Germline assignment: CDR1 SGHDT and CDR2 YYEEEE. This CDR3 comprises 13 residues. DNA for the CDR3: TGTGCCAGCAGCTTGGGGACAGGCTACGAGCAGTACTTC. This codes for CASSLGTGYEQYF.

This clone is a singleton in its sample. The chain uses TRBV2 and TRBJ2-1; D is uncertain. This CDR3 is 12 amino acids long. V was pared by 8 bases and J by 3 bases, with 8 bases between. The V gene's germline CDR1 is SNHLY and CDR2 FYNNEI. The DNA for the CDR3 is TGTGCCAGCCGACCTGACTACAATGAGCAGTTCTTC. It translates to CASRPDYNEQFF.

V and J are TRBV6-1 and TRBJ2-1; 9 nucleotides match TRBD2. This CDR3 has 15 residues. The J segment lost 7 bases and the V segment lost 2 bases, leaving 6 bases of the junction unmatched. Germline-derived CDR1 and CDR2 are MNHNS and SASEGT. The CDR3 is CASSERSGGVNEQFF. Written as DNA, the CDR3 is TGTGCCAGCAGTGAACGTAGCGGGGGAGTTAATGAGCAGTTCTTC.

CDR3 region: CASSPQGYGEQYF. CDR3 nucleotide sequence: TGTGCCAGCAGCCCTCAGGGTTACGGCGAGCAGTACTTC. The genes are TRBV3-1 (or the pseudogene TRBV3-2) and TRBJ2-7, with D tentatively TRBD1 (5 bases). The V gene's germline CDR1 is LGHDT and CDR2 YNNKEL (reference sequence). With 4 bases removed from V and 6 bases from J, the gap between germline ends came to 13 bases. This CDR3 contains 13 residues.